The entry below describes one TCR beta chain. The antigen is not known. TCRdb keeps only in-frame clones here, not all; method: immunoSEQ multiplex PCR. The sample yields tens of thousands of clones, about 94% seen once. CDR1 is MDHEN and CDR2 is SYDVKM in the germline V gene. This CDR3 is built from 12 residues. Deletions cut 2 bases from V and 0 bases from J, with 0 bases between. This record comes from a study of T cells after posttransplantation cyclophosphamide. Findings of the study overall: Later blood repertoires were often dominated by clones from the donor CD8+ memory compartment. Skin or GI-infiltrating T cells shared few TRB sequences with blood. Recipient CMV seropositivity and CMV reactivation strongly tracked TRB clonality.

The TCR was taken from a woman in her 30s in good health and a related stem cell transplant donor. J is TRBJ2-3 and V is TRBV28; the D is unclear. Sequenced: PBMCs. CDR3 residues: CASSLSTDTQYF. The CDR3 nucleotides read TGTGCCAGCAGTTTAAGCACAGATACGCAGTATTTT.